This T cell receptor (beta chain) comes out of a study of radiation and T cells in renal cell carcinoma (dated by TCRdb to the early 2020s). In the study overall: In total, almost 55 samples, comprising approximately 25 tumors and some 27 peripheral blood samples, were subjected to TCR beta sequencing. The final blood draw was performed at 4 weeks after radiation, at the same time as nephrectomy. Across all 53 samples, 4,016,671 unique CDR3 nucleotide sequences, encoding roughly 2,600,000 unique CDR3 amino acid sequences, were identified.

Broad study findings and their caveats: Top tumor clonotypes rose in blood from baseline to 2 weeks post-radiation, then contracted by 4 weeks, suggesting transient expansion of tumor-resident clones. Because pretreatment tumor biopsies were not available, the study could not determine whether clonotypes were already present within the tumor at baseline. Changes in the blood repertoire were not tracked past 4 weeks after treatment. With a single-armed trial design, the study had no way to address how radiation dose or scheduling affects the TCR repertoire.

As to this clone: It lacks a known antigen. It has no much larger one-base neighbor in the sample; base qualities were not kept.

Following the manufacturer's recommendations, the immunoSEQ kit was used to generate TCR beta libraries from genomic DNA. To prepare the libraries, a first multiplex PCR with proprietary primers was run, followed by a second PCR that added unique barcodes, and a bead cleanup was done after each round. Each sample batch included a kit-provided positive control reaction and a negative control reaction. The final libraries underwent checking on an Agilent 4200 TapeStation D1000 ScreenTape, volumetric pooling, and quantification by qPCR. Sequencing ran on an Illumina NextSeq500 with a MidOutput 150-cycle cartridge, using 156 Read1 and 15 Index1 cycles with kit custom primers. The pooled library was loaded at approximately 1 pM, with a 20% PhiX control spiked in. The authors' analysis ran thus. Vendor-processed data were analyzed in R, with a clonotype defined as all T cells sharing the same CDR3 nucleotide sequence. In the clone abundance analyses, frequencies were normalized to the 10,000 most abundant clones in each sample. Public T cell clones, averaging fewer than five per sample, were removed before analysis. Tumor-enriched clonotypes and baseline blood-enriched clonotypes were defined as those with an abundance difference of at least 32-fold between compartments. Clonotypes expanded or contracted between blood time points were identified with a beta-binomial differential abundance model. Tumor-blood repertoire similarity was measured with the Baroni-Urbani and Buser coefficient, and group comparisons used two-tailed Wilcoxon tests in R. TCRdb's version of the immuneACCESS table is confined to in-frame rearrangements and falls short of the full clone set. An unresolved V gene accounts for under half of the shortfall where checked; the remainder is of unknown origin. From that table come the V and J calls and clone size; the DNA was used to work out D and trimming. The sample has approximately 80,000 clones on record, nearly 90% of them singletons. The ten largest clonotypes hold more than 4.5% of the sample.

The time point label for this specimen denotes: blood 4 weeks post-SBRT, at nephrectomy. Explained via the paper, the treatment or condition label denotes: 15 Gy SBRT to primary tumor, nephrectomy 4 weeks later. Samples came from a clinical trial, in which primary renal cell carcinomas received 15 Gy stereotactic body radiation therapy followed by nephrectomy 4 weeks later. To follow tumor-enriched clonotypes, peripheral blood was collected serially from radiation-treated patients at baseline and again at 2 weeks and 4 weeks after SBRT. All patients had renal cell carcinoma with clear cell pathology. The QIAamp DNA Blood Mini Kit (Qiagen) was used to prepare genomic DNA for TCR sequencing. Only samples passing all quality control checks were included in the analyses. The CDR3 numbers 15 residues from cysteine through phenylalanine. Left in the record is the CDR3 DNA by itself, 45 bases read in frame from the first base. The germline V gene sets CDR1 to SGHTA and CDR2 to FQGNSA. Germline trimming amounts to 5 bases on V and 5 bases on J, with 11 as the count of junction bases outside the gene matches.

The sequence joins TRBV7-2 to TRBJ2-5, with 7 central nucleotides matching TRBD2. The source was blood, collected from a patient whose treatment included radiotherapy and nephrectomy. This clonotype was sampled from a woman aged 70-85 years with renal cell carcinoma. DNA sequence: TGTGCCAGCAGCCTTGGGGGGGGGAGCTGGGAGACCCAGTACTTC. Its amino acids are CASSLGGGSWETQYF.